Following are 10 T cell receptor beta chains from one sample sequenced in a study of OX40 agonist ivuxolimab in advanced cancers. Produced via immunoSEQ multiplex PCR; TCRdb's table is partial and in-frame only. Altogether approximately 61,000 clones are present, approximately 90% being singletons, with the ten largest covering around 1.8%. This specimen was CD4+ or CD8+ T cells sorted from blood, taken in a trial of the OX40 agonist ivuxolimab. The origin of the receptors is an adult with an advanced solid tumor such as melanoma, head and neck, liver or kidney cancer.

In DNA, the CDR3 is TGTGCCAGCAGTGAGGGAAGGGTCACTGAAGCTTTCTTT. It codes for CASSEGRVTEAFF. The chain carries TRBV9 and TRBJ1-1; D not certain. The CDR3 loop spans 13 amino acids. CDR1 is SGDLS and CDR2 is YYNGEE in the germline V gene. With 5 bases removed from V and 4 bases from J, the gap between germline ends came to 12 bases. The entire variable domain, with the rest obtained from reference TRBV9 and TRBJ1-1, is as follows: DSGVTQTPKHLITATGQRVTLRCSPRSGDLSVYWYQQSLDQGLQFLIQYYNGEERAKGNILERFSAQQFPDLHSELNLSSLELGDSALYFCASSEGRVTEAFFGQGTRLTVV.

The chain couples TRBV7-6 to TRBJ2-1; no firm D call. Germline assignment: CDR1 SGHVS and CDR2 FNYEAQ. The CDR3 spans 15 residues. V gave up 5 bases and J gave up 8 bases, with 19 bases separating them. The CDR3 spells CASSRNLGIGDEQFF. The CDR3 nucleotides read TGTGCCAGCAGCCGGAACCTAGGGATAGGCGATGAGCAGTTCTTC.

The CDR3 protein is CASSYSGTREAYTYF. In DNA, the CDR3 is TGTGCCAGCAGTTACTCGGGCACGAGAGAGGCGTACACGTACTTC. This rearrangement joins TRBV6-6 to TRBJ2-5, with D hard to call. The V gene lost 0 bases and the J gene lost 13 bases, with 21 bases spanning the gap. This CDR3 comprises 15 residues. Germline CDR1 MNHNY, CDR2 SVGAGI (reference sequence).

In its sample, this clone was seen once. The V gene is TRBV11-2, the J gene TRBJ2-2, with D hard to call. CDR3 length: 16 amino acids. V was clipped by 5 bases and J by 4 bases, with 17 bases between them. Germline assignment: CDR1 SGHAT and CDR2 FQNNGV. The CDR3 sequence: CASSPRAEGVTGELFF. As DNA, the CDR3 is TGTGCCAGCAGCCCAAGGGCAGAAGGCGTCACCGGGGAGCTGTTTTTT. Based on the CDR3 plus reference TRBV11-2 and TRBJ2-2, the full variable domain is EAGVAQSPRYKIIEKRQSVAFWCNPISGHATLYWYQQILGQGPKLLIQFQNNGVVDDSQLPKDRFSAERLKGVDSTLKIQPAKLEDSAVYLCASSPRAEGVTGELFFGEGSRLTVL.

V is TRBV28 and J is TRBJ2-5, with 7 nucleotides matching TRBD1. CDR3 length equals 13 residues. V lost 6 bases and J lost 1; bases outside the gene matches: 2. Germline V gene lookup returns CDR1 MDHEN and CDR2 SYDVKM. The CDR3 DNA sequence: TGTGCCAGCAGCTCAGGGGGCCAAGAGACCCAGTACTTC. Amino acid sequence: CASSSGGQETQYF.

This rearrangement joins TRBV28 to TRBJ2-3, with D tentatively TRBD1 (6 bases). The CDR3 is made up of 15 amino acids. Trimming stripped 6 bases from V and 6 bases from J, with 19 bases between. Per the germline V gene, CDR1 is MDHEN and CDR2 is SYDVKM. The CDR3 DNA reads TGTGCCAGCAGCACCACAGGGTTGTTAGCGGATACGCAGTATTTT. Its protein is CASSTTGLLADTQYF.

This sequence joins TRBV5-1 and TRBJ2-6; TRBD1 aligns across 11 bases. With V trimmed by 2 bases and J by 4 bases, 5 bases remained unmatched. CDR1 and CDR2 from the germline V gene are SGHRS and YFSETQ. CDR3 size: 17 residues. CDR3 region: CASSLGQGAAGANVLTF. CDR3 DNA sequence: TGCGCCAGCAGCTTAGGACAGGGGGCTGCCGGGGCCAACGTCCTGACTTTC.

The chain employs TRBV19 and TRBJ1-6; 8 bases are shared with TRBD1. From germline, CDR1 is LNHDA and CDR2 SQIVND (reference sequence). The CDR3 totals 13 residues. V was pared by 3 bases and J by 14 bases, with 6 bases of the junction left unmatched. The CDR3 DNA sequence: TGTGCCAGTAGTATCGACAGGGGTTCGGCCCTCCACTTT. It is translated as CASSIDRGSALHF.

This chain joins TRBV7-8 and TRBJ1-1; 7 bases are a match to TRBD1. Trimming cost V 5 bases and J 7 bases; bases outside gene matches: 10. Per germline, CDR1 SGHVS and CDR2 FQNEAQ. The CDR3 runs to 14 residues. The CDR3 region is CASSARIGGFEAFF. The CDR3, as DNA: TGTGCCAGCAGCGCCCGTATAGGGGGCTTTGAAGCTTTCTTT.

CDR3 amino acids: CASSETYEQYF. The CDR3 region has the DNA TGTGCCAGCAGTGAAACCTACGAGCAGTACTTC. The chain links TRBV6-1 to TRBJ2-7, with D uncertain. The V end lost 2 bases, the J end lost 2 bases, and 1 base lay between the germline ends. This CDR3 has 11 residues. Germline CDR1 is MNHNS and CDR2 is SASEGT.